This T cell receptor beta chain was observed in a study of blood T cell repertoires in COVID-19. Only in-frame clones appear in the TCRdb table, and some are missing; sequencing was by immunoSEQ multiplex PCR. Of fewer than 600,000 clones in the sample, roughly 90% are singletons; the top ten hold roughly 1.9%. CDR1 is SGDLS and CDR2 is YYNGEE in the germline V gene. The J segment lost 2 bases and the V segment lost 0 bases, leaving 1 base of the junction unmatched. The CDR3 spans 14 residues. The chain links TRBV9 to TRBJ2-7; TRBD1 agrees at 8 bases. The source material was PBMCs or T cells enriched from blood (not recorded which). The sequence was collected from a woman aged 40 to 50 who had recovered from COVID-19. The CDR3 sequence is CASSVGTGTYEQYF. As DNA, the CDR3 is TGTGCCAGCAGCGTAGGGACAGGGACCTACGAGCAGTACTTC.